This entry features one TCR beta chain sequence. There is no known antigen for this receptor. Base-call qualities are not available, and no considerably larger clone is one nucleotide away. TCRbeta CDR3 regions were amplified from genomic DNA using the immunoSEQ Assay, a bias-controlled multiplex PCR. The paper's data handling went like this. The number of nucleated cells in each sample was estimated by amplification of reference gene primers within the assay. Sequence reads were collapsed and filtered to measure the absolute abundance of every unique TCRbeta CDR3 rearrangement. For each sample, productive Simpson clonality was calculated by taking the square root of Simpson's diversity index across productive rearrangements. The table comes from immuneACCESS by way of TCRdb, which keeps in-frame sequences with V and J called. Part of the clones is missing from these tables; in studies checked, under half for an unresolved V gene and the rest for unknown reasons. For V, J and clone size, that table is used; D and trimming come from the DNA. A total of 150,000 to 200,000 clones appear in this sample, 79% of them only once. Approximately 15% of the sample lies in the top ten.

Whole blood was collected in K2EDTA tubes by collaborating institutions according to the institutions' own protocols. For TCRbeta analysis, collaborators shipped samples as frozen whole blood, isolated PBMCs, or DNA extracted from either of those sample types. This entry is derived from a study of blood T cell repertoires in COVID-19 (dated by TCRdb to the early 2020s). Broadly, across the study: Samples covering the acute and convalescent phases of COVID-19 were provided by collaborators in the United States, Italy and Spain. HLA class I and class II types, where available, came from metadata supplied by the sample provider rather than from assay-based typing. The repertoires were released in a freely available public database meant as a resource for research on the immune response to SARS-CoV-2. The samples were drawn from the first 160 participants of the ongoing ImmuneRACE study and from 950 to 1,500 subjects provided by 6 global collaborators. Deeply sampled blood TCRbeta repertoires from subjects exposed to, actively infected with, or recovered from COVID-19 were included in the dataset. The sample metadata nearly always contained a de-identified subject ID, COVID-19 status, age in years and sex. The prospective study material was composed of cDNA or gDNA derived from T cells, B-cell-depleted T cells, or PBMCs.

CDR1 and CDR2, looked up from the germline V gene, are LGHNA and YNFKEQ. Compared with germline, V lacks 0 bases and J lacks 6 bases; bases without a gene match: 4. From its cysteine to its phenylalanine, the CDR3 spans 15 amino acids. The entry retains the CDR3 DNA only, 45 bases that are in frame from base 1. Results and caveats for the whole study, not just this receptor: How much clinical and demographic metadata was included differed by source and by participant, and the metadata was provided uncurated.

This receptor was taken from a man aged 55 to 69 with active or convalescent COVID-19. The sequence is built from TRBV4-2 and TRBJ1-5, and TRBD1 aligns with 8 junction nucleotides. Sample: peripheral blood. The DNA sequence is given as TGTGCCAGCAGCCAAGATAACAGGGGGGTTCAGCCCCAGCATTTT. It is translated as CASSQDNRGVQPQHF.